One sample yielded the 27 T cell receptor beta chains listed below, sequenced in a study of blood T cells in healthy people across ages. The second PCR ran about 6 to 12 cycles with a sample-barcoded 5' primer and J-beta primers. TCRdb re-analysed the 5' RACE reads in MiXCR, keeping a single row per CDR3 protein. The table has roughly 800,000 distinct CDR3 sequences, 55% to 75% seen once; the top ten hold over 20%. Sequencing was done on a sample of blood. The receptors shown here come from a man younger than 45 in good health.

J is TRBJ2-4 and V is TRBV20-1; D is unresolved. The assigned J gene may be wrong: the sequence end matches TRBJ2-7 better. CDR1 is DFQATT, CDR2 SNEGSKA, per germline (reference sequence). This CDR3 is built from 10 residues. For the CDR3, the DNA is TGCAGTGCTAGAGTAGGCGAGCAGTACTTC. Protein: CSARVGEQYF.

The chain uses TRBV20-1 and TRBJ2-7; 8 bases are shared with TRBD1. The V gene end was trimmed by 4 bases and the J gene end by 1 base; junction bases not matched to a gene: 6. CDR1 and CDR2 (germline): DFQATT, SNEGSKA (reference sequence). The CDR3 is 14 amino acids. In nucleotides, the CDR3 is TGCAGTGCTACCGGGACAGGCGAATCCTACGAGCAGTACTTC. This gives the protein CSATGTGESYEQYF.

CDR3 amino acids: CASSKGVAQSSYNEQFF. CDR3 DNA sequence: TGTGCCAGCAGCAAAGGGGTAGCGCAGAGCTCCTACAATGAGCAGTTCTTC. The chain combines TRBV21-1 with TRBJ2-1; TRBD2 is taken as the D call from the table, unchecked against the DNA. TRBV21-1 is an annotated pseudogene. The CDR3 has 17 residues.

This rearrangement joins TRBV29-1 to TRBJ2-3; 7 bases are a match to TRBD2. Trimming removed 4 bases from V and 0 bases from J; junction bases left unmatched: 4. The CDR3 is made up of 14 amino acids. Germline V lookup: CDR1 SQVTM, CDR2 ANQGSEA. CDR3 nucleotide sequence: TGCAGCGTTGCTAAGGGACTAAGCACAGATACGCAGTATTTT. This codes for CSVAKGLSTDTQYF.

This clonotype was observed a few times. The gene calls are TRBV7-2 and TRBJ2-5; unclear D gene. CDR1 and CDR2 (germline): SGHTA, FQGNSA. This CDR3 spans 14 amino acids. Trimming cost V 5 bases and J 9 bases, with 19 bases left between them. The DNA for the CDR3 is TGTGCCAGCAGCCGATACCTGGACCGTAGACCCCAGTACTTC. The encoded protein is CASSRYLDRRPQYF. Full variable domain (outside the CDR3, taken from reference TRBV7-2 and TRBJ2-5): GAGVSQSPSNKVTEKGKDVELRCDPISGHTALYWYRQSLGQGLEFLIYFQGNSAPDKSGLPSDRFSAERTGGSVSTLTIQRTQQEDSAVYLCASSRYLDRRPQYFGPGTRLLVL.

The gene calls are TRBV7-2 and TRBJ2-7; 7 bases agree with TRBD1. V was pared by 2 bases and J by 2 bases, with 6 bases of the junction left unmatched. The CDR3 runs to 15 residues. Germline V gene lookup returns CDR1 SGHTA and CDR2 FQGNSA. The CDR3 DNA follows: TGTGCCAGCAGCTTAAGGACAGGTCAACCCTACGAGCAGTACTTC. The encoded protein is CASSLRTGQPYEQYF.

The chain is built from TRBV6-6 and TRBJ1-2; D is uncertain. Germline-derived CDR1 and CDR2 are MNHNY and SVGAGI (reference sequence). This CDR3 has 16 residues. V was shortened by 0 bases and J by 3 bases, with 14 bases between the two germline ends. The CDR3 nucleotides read TGTGCCAGCAGTTACTCCACGGATACACTCTACTATGGCTACACCTTC. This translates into CASSYSTDTLYYGYTF.

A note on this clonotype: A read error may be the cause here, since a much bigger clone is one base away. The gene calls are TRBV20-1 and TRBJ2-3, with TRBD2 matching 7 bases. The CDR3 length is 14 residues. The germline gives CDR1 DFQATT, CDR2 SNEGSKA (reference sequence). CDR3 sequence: CGAMLGGVSDTQYF. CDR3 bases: TGCGGTGCTATGCTGGGGGGGGTTTCAGATACGCAGTATTTT.

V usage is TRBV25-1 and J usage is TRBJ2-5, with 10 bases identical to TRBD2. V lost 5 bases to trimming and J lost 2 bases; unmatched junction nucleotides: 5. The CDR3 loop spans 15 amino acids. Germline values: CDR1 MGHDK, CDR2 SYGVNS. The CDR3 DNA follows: TGTGCCAGCAGTCAAACGGGACTAGCGCAAGAGACCCAGTACTTC. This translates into CASSQTGLAQETQYF.

This CDR3 reads CASSFDGDRGYNEQFF. In DNA, the CDR3 is TGTGCCAGCAGCTTTGATGGGGACAGGGGATACAATGAGCAGTTCTTC. The J gene is TRBJ2-1, the V gene TRBV13; 10 nucleotides line up with TRBD1. Germline trimming cut 3 bases from V and 4 bases from J; bases unmatched to any gene: 6. Germline V gene lookup returns CDR1 PRHDT and CDR2 FYEKMQ (reference sequence). The CDR3 loop spans 16 amino acids.

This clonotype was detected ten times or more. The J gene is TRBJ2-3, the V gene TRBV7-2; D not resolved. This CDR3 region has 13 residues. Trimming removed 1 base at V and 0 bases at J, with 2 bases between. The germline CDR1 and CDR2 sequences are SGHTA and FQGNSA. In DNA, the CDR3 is TGTGCCAGCAGCTTAGTTAGCACAGATACGCAGTATTTT. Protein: CASSLVSTDTQYF. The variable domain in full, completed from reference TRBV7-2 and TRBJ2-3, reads GAGVSQSPSNKVTEKGKDVELRCDPISGHTALYWYRQSLGQGLEFLIYFQGNSAPDKSGLPSDRFSAERTGGSVSTLTIQRTQQEDSAVYLCASSLVSTDTQYFGPGTRLTVL.

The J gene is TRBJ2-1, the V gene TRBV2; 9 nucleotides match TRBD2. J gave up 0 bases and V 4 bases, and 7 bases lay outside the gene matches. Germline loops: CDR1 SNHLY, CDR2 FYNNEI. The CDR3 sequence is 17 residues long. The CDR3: CASSGTSVRSSYNEQFF. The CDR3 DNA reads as TGTGCCAGCAGTGGGACTAGCGTCAGAAGCTCCTACAATGAGCAGTTCTTC.

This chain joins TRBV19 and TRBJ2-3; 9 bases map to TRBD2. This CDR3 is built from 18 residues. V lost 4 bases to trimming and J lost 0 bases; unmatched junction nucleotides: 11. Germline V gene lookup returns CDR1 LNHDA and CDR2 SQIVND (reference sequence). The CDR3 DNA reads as TGTGCCAGTAGTACCAAGGCGGGAGGGCCCCGGAGCACAGATACGCAGTATTTT. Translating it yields CASSTKAGGPRSTDTQYF.

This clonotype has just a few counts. CDR3 region: CASSLEGTGTGGPYGYTF. CDR3 DNA sequence: TGCGCCAGCAGCTTGGAGGGTACCGGGACAGGGGGACCCTATGGCTACACCTTC. V is TRBV5-1 and J is TRBJ1-2; 11 nucleotides match TRBD1. CDR1 is SGHRS, CDR2 YFSETQ, per germline. CDR3 length equals 18 residues. The V and J ends lost 0 bases and 4 bases, in that order; junction bases with no gene match: 11.

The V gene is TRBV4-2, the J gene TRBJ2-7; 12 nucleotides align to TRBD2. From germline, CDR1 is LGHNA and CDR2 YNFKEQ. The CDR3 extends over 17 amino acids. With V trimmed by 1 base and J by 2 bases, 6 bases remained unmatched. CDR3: CASSQALAGGPPYEQYF. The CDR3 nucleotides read TGTGCCAGCAGCCAAGCTCTAGCGGGAGGGCCTCCCTACGAGCAGTACTTC.

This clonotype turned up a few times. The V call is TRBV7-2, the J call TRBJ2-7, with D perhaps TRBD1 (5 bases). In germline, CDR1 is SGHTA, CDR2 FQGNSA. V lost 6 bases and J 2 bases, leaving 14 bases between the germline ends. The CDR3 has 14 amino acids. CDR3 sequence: CASRPAGSTYEQYF. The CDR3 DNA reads TGTGCCAGCAGACCCGCAGGGTCAACCTACGAGCAGTACTTC.

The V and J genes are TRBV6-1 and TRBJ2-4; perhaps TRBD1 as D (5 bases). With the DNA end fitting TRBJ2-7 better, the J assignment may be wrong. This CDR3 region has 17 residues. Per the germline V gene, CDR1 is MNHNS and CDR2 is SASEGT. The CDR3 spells CASSEAVETAPRDEQYF. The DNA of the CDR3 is TGTGCCAGCAGTGAAGCGGTAGAGACAGCCCCTAGGGACGAGCAGTACTTC.

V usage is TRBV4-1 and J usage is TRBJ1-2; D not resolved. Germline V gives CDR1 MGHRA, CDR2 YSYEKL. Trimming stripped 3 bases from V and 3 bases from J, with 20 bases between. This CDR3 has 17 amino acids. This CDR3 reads CASSQQRRWEEDYGYTF. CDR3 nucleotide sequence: TGCGCCAGCAGCCAGCAGCGTCGGTGGGAAGAGGACTATGGCTACACCTTC.

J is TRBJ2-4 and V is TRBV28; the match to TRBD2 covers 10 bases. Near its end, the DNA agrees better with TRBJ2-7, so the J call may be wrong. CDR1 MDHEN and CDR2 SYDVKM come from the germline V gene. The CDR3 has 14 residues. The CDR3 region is CASSKSGTSDEQYF. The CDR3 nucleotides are TGTGCCAGCAGTAAATCCGGGACTAGCGACGAGCAGTACTTC.

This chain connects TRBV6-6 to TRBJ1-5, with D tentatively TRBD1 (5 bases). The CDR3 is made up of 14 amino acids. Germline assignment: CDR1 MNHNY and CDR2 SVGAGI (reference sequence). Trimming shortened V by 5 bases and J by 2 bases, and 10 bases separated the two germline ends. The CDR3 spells CASSGGGGNQPQHF. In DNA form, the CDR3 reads TGTGCCAGCAGTGGCGGGGGGGGCAATCAGCCCCAGCATTTT.

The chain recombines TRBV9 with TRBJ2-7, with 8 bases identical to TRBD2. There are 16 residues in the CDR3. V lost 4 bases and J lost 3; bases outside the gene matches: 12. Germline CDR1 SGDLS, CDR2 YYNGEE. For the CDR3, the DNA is TGTGCCAGCAGCACTAACATGGGGACTAGTGTCTACGAGCAGTACTTC. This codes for CASSTNMGTSVYEQYF.

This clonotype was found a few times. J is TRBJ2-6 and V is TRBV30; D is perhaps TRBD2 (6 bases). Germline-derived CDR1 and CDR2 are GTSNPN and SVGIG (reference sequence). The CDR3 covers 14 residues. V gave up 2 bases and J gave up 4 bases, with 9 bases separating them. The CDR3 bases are TGTGCCTGGAGTCGGACTAACGGGGCCAACGTCCTGACTTTC. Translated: CAWSRTNGANVLTF.

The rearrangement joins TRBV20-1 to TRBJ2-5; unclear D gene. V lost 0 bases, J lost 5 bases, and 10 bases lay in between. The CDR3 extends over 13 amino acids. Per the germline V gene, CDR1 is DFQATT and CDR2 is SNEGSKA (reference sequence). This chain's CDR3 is CSARDPPSETQYF. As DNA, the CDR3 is TGCAGTGCTAGAGATCCGCCCTCGGAGACCCAGTACTTC.

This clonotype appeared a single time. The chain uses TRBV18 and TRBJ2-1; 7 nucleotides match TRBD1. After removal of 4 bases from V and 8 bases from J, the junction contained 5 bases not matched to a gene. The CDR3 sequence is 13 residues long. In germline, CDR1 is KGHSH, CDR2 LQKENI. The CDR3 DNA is TGTGCCAGCTCACGGTATACAGGGGATGAGCAGTTCTTC. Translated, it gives CASSRYTGDEQFF. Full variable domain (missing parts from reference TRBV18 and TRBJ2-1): NAGVMQNPRHLVRRRGQEARLRCSPMKGHSHVYWYRQLPEEGLKFMVYLQKENIIDESGMPKERFSAEFPKEGPSILRIQQVVRGDSAAYFCASSRYTGDEQFFGPGTRLTVL.

The CDR3 DNA reads as TGCAGTGCTGAAGGACAGGGGGATCAGCCCCAGCATTTT. Translating it yields CSAEGQGDQPQHF. V gene TRBV20-1 combines with J gene TRBJ1-5; 10 bases fit TRBD1. Germline V CDR1 and CDR2: DFQATT, SNEGSKA (reference sequence). This CDR3 is built from 13 residues. Trimming cost V 5 bases and J 5 bases; bases outside gene matches: 3.

The CDR3 DNA follows: TGTGCCAGCAGCGCCGAACTAGCGGGAGCCTACAATGAGCAGTTCTTC. It is translated as CASSAELAGAYNEQFF. This chain connects TRBV9 to TRBJ2-1; 11 nucleotides match TRBD2. Unmatched junction bases numbered 4, after V lost 3 bases and J lost 2 bases. The germline V gene has CDR1 SGDLS and CDR2 YYNGEE. The CDR3 runs to 16 residues.

CDR3 region: CASTQAGREAFF. For the CDR3, the DNA is TGTGCCAGCACCCAGGCCGGGAGGGAAGCTTTCTTT. This chain links TRBV7-9 with TRBJ1-1; D uncertain. The CDR3 extends over 12 amino acids. CDR1 and CDR2 (germline): SEHNR, FQNEAQ (reference sequence). The ends were cut back, 7 bases at V and 8 bases at J, with 14 bases in the middle.